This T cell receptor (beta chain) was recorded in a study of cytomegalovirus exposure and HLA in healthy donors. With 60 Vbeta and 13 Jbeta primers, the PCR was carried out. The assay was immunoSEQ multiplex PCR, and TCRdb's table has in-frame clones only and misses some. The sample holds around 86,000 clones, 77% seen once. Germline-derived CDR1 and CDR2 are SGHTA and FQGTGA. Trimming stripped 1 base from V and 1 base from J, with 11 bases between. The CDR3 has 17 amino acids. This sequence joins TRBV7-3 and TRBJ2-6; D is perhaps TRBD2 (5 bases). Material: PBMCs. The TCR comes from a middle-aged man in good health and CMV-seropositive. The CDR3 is CASSLMSGSSGANVLTF. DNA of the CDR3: TGTGCCAGCAGCTTAATGAGCGGTTCGTCTGGGGCCAACGTCCTGACTTTC.